Listed below are T cell receptor beta chains from one sample, sequenced in a study of OX40 agonist ivuxolimab in advanced cancers. Produced via immunoSEQ multiplex PCR; TCRdb's table is partial and in-frame only. The table lists 55,000 to 70,000 clones, about 84% of them singletons. The starting material was CD4+ or CD8+ T cells sorted from blood, obtained in a trial of the OX40 agonist ivuxolimab. The receptors here all came from an adult with an advanced solid tumor such as melanoma, head and neck, liver or kidney cancer. Each CDR3 is given with its conserved first and last residue. Each record gives: clone size, J gene, V gene, D gene, CDR3 protein, CDR3 DNA. A D gene is named only where the DNA matches it firmly. Some rows mark clone size as missing; the rest say once, few, many or name a class of expanded clone.

.,TRBJ2-5,TRBV6-1,.,CASSHDWSLGETQYF,TGTGCCAGCAGTCATGACTGGTCGTTAGGTGAGACCCAGTACTTC
.,TRBJ2-5,TRBV4-1,.,CASSQIGQETQYF,TGCGCCAGCAGCCAAATTGGTCAAGAGACCCAGTACTTC
.,TRBJ1-5,TRBV6-1,TRBD1,CASSEAGTGLLSNQPQHF,TGTGCCAGCAGTGAAGCTGGGACAGGGTTACTGAGCAATCAGCCCCAGCATTTT
.,TRBJ1-4,TRBV5-1,.,CASSLGGRGQEKLFF,TGCGCCAGCAGCTTGGGGGGTAGGGGCCAAGAAAAACTGTTTTTT
few,TRBJ2-7,TRBV6-5,.,CASFPGGASYEQYF,TGTGCCAGCTTCCCTGGGGGGGCCTCCTACGAGCAGTACTTC
.,TRBJ1-2,TRBV25-1,TRBD1,CASSESTGQGVSYGYTF,TGTGCCAGCAGTGAATCGACAGGACAGGGGGTGAGCTATGGCTACACCTTC
.,TRBJ2-1,TRBV10-3,.,CAIREGGSGNEQFF,TGTGCCATCAGAGAAGGGGGTTCCGGCAATGAGCAGTTCTTC
.,TRBJ1-2,TRBV2,.,CASSYQGNYGYTF,TGTGCCAGCAGTTACCAGGGGAACTATGGCTACACCTTC
.,TRBJ1-3,TRBV5-1,TRBD1,CASSSSPGTGVGNTIYF,TGCGCCAGCAGCTCCAGTCCCGGAACAGGGGTGGGAAACACCATATATTTT
.,TRBJ1-4,TRBV10-3,.,CAISGEGAPNEKLFF,TGTGCCATCAGTGGGGAGGGCGCCCCTAATGAAAAACTGTTTTTT
.,TRBJ1-4,TRBV28,TRBD1,CASSPGTEEKLFF,TGTGCCAGCAGTCCCGGGACAGAAGAAAAACTGTTTTTT
.,TRBJ2-5,TRBV7-6,.,CASSLTFQETQYF,TGTGCCAGCAGCTTAACCTTCCAAGAGACCCAGTACTTC
.,TRBJ1-3,TRBV19,TRBD1,CASRSRDRRNTIYF,TGTGCCAGTAGGTCCCGGGACAGGCGGAACACCATATATTTT
.,TRBJ2-3,TRBV5-5,.,CASRILQSSTDTQYF,TGTGCCAGCCGTATTTTACAATCTAGCACAGATACGCAGTATTTT
once,TRBJ2-3,TRBV6-4,TRBD1,CASRRTGSFATDTQYF,TGTGCCAGCAGGAGGACAGGGAGTTTTGCAACAGATACGCAGTATTTT
.,TRBJ2-7,TRBV30,.,CAWSSGTGTYEQYF,TGTGCCTGGAGTTCCGGGACGGGGACCTACGAGCAGTACTTC
.,TRBJ2-6,TRBV28,TRBD1,CATKQGALSAGANVLTF,TGTGCCACCAAACAGGGGGCGCTTTCCGCTGGGGCCAACGTCCTGACTTTC
.,TRBJ2-7,TRBV6-5,TRBD1,CASSYDREDEQYF,TGTGCCAGCAGTTACGACAGGGAAGACGAGCAGTACTTC
.,TRBJ1-3,TRBV6-1,.,CASRTFGGSGNTIYF,TGTGCCAGCAGGACTTTCGGGGGCTCTGGAAACACCATATATTTT
.,TRBJ2-5,TRBV11-3,.,CASSLGTNKETQYF,TGTGCCAGCAGCTTGGGAACGAATAAAGAGACCCAGTACTTC
.,TRBJ2-1,TRBV11-3,TRBD2,CASSGGLAGDEQFF,TGTGCCAGCAGCGGGGGACTAGCGGGGGACGAGCAGTTCTTC
.,TRBJ2-4,TRBV30,TRBD1,CAWSANRIQGAFGIQYF,TGTGCCTGGAGTGCAAACCGGATACAGGGGGCTTTTGGCATTCAGTACTTC
.,TRBJ2-7,TRBV7-5,.,CARSYNQTAGCSKQYF,TGTGCCAGAAGCTATAATCAGACAGCGGGGTGCAGCAAGCAGTACTTC
.,TRBJ1-5,TRBV5-5,.,CASSLERYQPQHF,TGTGCCAGCAGCTTGGAACGTTATCAGCCCCAGCATTTT
few,TRBJ2-5,TRBV7-9,.,CASSSGGLQETQYF,TGTGCCAGCAGCTCGGGCGGGCTCCAAGAGACCCAGTACTTC
few,TRBJ2-3,TRBV7-3,.,CASSRRPGTDTQYF,TGTGCCAGCAGCCGTAGACCGGGCACAGATACGCAGTATTTT
.,TRBJ2-1,TRBV9,.,CASSVAGTGSYNEQFF,TGTGCCAGCAGCGTAGCTGGGACCGGTTCCTACAATGAGCAGTTCTTC
few,TRBJ1-1,TRBV5-4,.,CASSFDGYTEAFF,TGTGCCAGCAGCTTTGATGGGTACACTGAAGCTTTCTTT
.,TRBJ2-1,TRBV7-9,TRBD2,CASSLTLAGGQNEQFF,TGTGCCAGCAGCTTAACCCTAGCGGGGGGGCAGAATGAGCAGTTCTTC
.,TRBJ1-5,TRBV30,.,CAWSTGGDQPQHF,TGTGCCTGGAGCACAGGAGGGGATCAGCCCCAGCATTTT
.,TRBJ2-1,TRBV11-3,.,CASSSRGGQSYNEQFF,TGTGCCAGCAGCTCTAGGGGGGGCCAGTCCTACAATGAGCAGTTCTTC
.,TRBJ1-5,TRBV2,.,CASKLENQPQHF,TGTGCCAGCAAGTTGGAGAATCAGCCCCAGCATTTT
few,TRBJ1-2,TRBV7-2,.,CASSADLGYTF,TGTGCCAGCAGCGCGGACTTGGGCTACACCTTC
few,TRBJ2-2,TRBV5-1,TRBD1,CASSPGQGATGELFF,TGCGCCAGCAGCCCCGGACAGGGGGCGACCGGGGAGCTGTTTTTT
.,TRBJ1-1,TRBV7-8,.,CASSLVGGTNTEAFF,TGTGCCAGCAGCTTAGTTGGCGGGACTAACACTGAAGCTTTCTTT
.,TRBJ2-7,TRBV6-1,.,CASSEWVPYEQYF,TGTGCCAGCAGTGAGTGGGTCCCCTACGAGCAGTACTTC
.,TRBJ1-5,TRBV13,.,CASSLHQGYSNQPQHF,TGTGCCAGCAGCTTACACCAGGGCTATAGCAATCAGCCCCAGCATTTT
.,TRBJ2-1,TRBV27,.,CASSHGVYNEQFF,TGTGCCAGCTCTCACGGGGTTTACAATGAGCAGTTCTTC
.,TRBJ2-2,TRBV5-1,.,CASSLAADTGELFF,TGCGCCAGCAGCTTGGCCGCAGACACCGGGGAGCTGTTTTTT
.,TRBJ1-1,TRBV28,.,CASSLAGGGAFF,TGTGCCAGCAGTTTAGCAGGAGGTGGAGCTTTCTTT
.,TRBJ1-1,TRBV7-9,TRBD1,CASSLGQGNTEAFF,TGTGCCAGCAGCCTTGGACAGGGGAACACTGAAGCTTTCTTT
.,TRBJ1-1,TRBV18,TRBD1,CASSPAQGSTEAFF,TGTGCCAGCTCACCGGCACAGGGGAGTACTGAAGCTTTCTTT
.,TRBJ2-1,TRBV10-3,TRBD2,CAISVLAGVYNEQFF,TGTGCCATCAGTGTTTTAGCGGGGGTGTACAATGAGCAGTTCTTC
.,TRBJ1-4,TRBV9,TRBD1,CASSVNGRGQEKLFF,TGTGCCAGCAGCGTGAATGGCAGGGGGCAGGAAAAACTGTTTTTT
.,TRBJ2-7,TRBV2,TRBD1,CASSETTGVGEQYF,TGTGCCAGCAGTGAAACGACAGGGGTCGGCGAGCAGTACTTC
.,TRBJ2-3,TRBV28,TRBD1,CASRGTGQGVSDTQYF,TGTGCCAGCAGGGGGACGGGACAGGGGGTTTCGGATACGCAGTATTTT
.,TRBJ1-5,TRBV18,TRBD1,CASSPGQGNQPQHF,TGTGCCAGCTCTCCGGGACAGGGTAATCAGCCCCAGCATTTT
few,TRBJ2-1,TRBV19,TRBD2,CASSPTSGGYNEQFF,TGTGCCAGTAGTCCGACTAGCGGGGGCTACAATGAGCAGTTCTTC
.,TRBJ1-2,TRBV10-3,TRBD1,CAISESAGGGYGYTF,TGTGCCATCAGTGAGTCGGCAGGGGGCGGCTATGGCTACACCTTC
once,TRBJ1-6,TRBV10-2,.,CASSDSDRESNSPLHF,TGCGCCAGCAGTGACTCCGACCGAGAGAGTAATTCACCCCTCCACTTT
.,TRBJ1-1,TRBV9,.,CASSVSGTEAFF,TGTGCCAGCAGCGTATCTGGGACTGAAGCTTTCTTT
.,TRBJ2-5,TRBV5-4,TRBD1,CASSLRQGQETQYF,TGTGCCAGCAGCTTGAGACAGGGACAAGAGACCCAGTACTTC
.,TRBJ2-7,TRBV15,TRBD1,CATSPGTGVRYEQYF,TGTGCCACCAGCCCCGGGACAGGGGTCCGATACGAGCAGTACTTC
.,TRBJ1-1,TRBV18,.,CASSPRGPQENTEAFF,TGTGCCAGCTCACCACGGGGGCCACAGGAAAACACTGAAGCTTTCTTT
.,TRBJ1-3,TRBV5-1,TRBD1,CASSFEGASENTIYF,TGCGCCAGCAGCTTTGAGGGGGCAAGTGAAAACACCATATATTTT